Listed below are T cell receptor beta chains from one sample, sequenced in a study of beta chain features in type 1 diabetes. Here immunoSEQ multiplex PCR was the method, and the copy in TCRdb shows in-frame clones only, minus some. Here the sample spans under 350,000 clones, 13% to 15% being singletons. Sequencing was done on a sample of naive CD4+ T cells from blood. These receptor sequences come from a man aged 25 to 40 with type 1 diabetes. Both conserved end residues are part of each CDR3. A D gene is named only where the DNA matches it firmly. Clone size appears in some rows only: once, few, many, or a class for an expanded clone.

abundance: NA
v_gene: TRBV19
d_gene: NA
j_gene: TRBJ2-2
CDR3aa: CATNPLGFFTSNTGELFF
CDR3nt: TGTGCCACCAATCCGTTGGGCTTTTTTACCTCGAACACCGGGGAGCTGTTTTTT

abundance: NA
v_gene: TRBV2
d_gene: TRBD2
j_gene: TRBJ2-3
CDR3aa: CASSRLAVGTDTQYF
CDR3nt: TGTGCCAGCAGTCGACTAGCGGTGGGCACAGATACGCAGTATTTT

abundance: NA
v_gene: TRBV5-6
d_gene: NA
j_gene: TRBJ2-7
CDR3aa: CASSPGAATYEQYF
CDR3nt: TGTGCCAGCAGCCCAGGGGCCGCTACCTACGAGCAGTACTTC

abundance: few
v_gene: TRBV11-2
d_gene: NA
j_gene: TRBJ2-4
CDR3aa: CASSSRQTLAKNIQYF
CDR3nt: TGTGCCAGCAGCTCTCGACAGACTCTAGCCAAAAACATTCAGTACTTC

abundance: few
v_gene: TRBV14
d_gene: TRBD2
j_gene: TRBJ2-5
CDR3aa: CASSQTPASGSGLQETQYF
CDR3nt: TGTGCCAGCAGCCAAACTCCGGCTAGCGGGAGTGGCCTGCAAGAGACCCAGTACTTC

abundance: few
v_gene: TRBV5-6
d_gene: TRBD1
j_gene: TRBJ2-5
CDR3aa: CASSWTGTQETQYF
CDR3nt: TGTGCCAGCAGCTGGACAGGGACCCAAGAGACCCAGTACTTC

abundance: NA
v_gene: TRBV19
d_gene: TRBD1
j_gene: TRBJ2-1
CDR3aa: CASTAGQVSYNEQFF
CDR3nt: TGTGCCAGTACCGCGGGACAGGTCTCCTACAATGAGCAGTTCTTC

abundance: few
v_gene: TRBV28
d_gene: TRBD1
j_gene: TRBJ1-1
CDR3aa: CASSRPRQGNTEAFF
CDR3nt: TGTGCCAGCAGCCGACCACGACAGGGGAACACTGAAGCTTTCTTT

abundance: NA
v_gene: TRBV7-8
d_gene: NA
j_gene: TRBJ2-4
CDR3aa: CASSLGSPGLNIQYF
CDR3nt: TGTGCCAGCAGCTTAGGCTCCCCGGGATTAAACATTCAGTACTTC

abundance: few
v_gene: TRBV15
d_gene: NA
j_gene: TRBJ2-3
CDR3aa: CATSRDVLRLGGGSQSDTQYF
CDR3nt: TGTGCCACCAGCAGAGACGTTCTAAGGCTCGGGGGCGGGAGTCAGTCAGATACGCAGTATTTT

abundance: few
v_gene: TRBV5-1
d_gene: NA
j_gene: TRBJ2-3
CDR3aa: CASSLFADTQYF
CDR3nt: TGCGCCAGCAGCTTGTTCGCAGATACGCAGTATTTT

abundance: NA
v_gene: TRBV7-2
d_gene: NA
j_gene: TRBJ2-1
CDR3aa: CASSQDRLAREQFF
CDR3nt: TGTGCCAGCAGCCAAGATAGGCTAGCGAGAGAGCAGTTCTTC

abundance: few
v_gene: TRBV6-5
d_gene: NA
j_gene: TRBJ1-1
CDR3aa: CASSYTRGSEAFF
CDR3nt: TGTGCCAGCAGTTACACGAGGGGGAGTGAAGCTTTCTTT

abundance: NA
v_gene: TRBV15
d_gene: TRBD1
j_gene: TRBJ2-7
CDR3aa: CATSVTGYEQYF
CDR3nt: TGTGCCACCAGCGTGACAGGGTACGAGCAGTACTTC

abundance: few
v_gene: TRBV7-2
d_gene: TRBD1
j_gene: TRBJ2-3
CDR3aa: CASSPWTGSATDTQYF
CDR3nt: TGTGCCAGCAGCCCATGGACAGGGTCAGCCACAGATACGCAGTATTTT

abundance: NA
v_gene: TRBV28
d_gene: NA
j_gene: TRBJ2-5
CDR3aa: CASSESRSIIIQETQYF
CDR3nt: TGTGCCAGCTCCGAATCACGCAGTATTATTATCCAAGAGACCCAGTACTTC

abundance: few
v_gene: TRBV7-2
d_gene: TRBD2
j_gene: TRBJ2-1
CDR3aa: CASSFSGRAPYNEQFF
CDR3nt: TGTGCCAGCAGCTTTAGCGGGAGGGCCCCCTACAATGAGCAGTTCTTC

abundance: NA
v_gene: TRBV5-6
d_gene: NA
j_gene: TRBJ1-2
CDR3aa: CASSNPPGVYGYTF
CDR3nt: TGTGCCAGCAGCAACCCCCCGGGGGTCTATGGCTACACCTTC

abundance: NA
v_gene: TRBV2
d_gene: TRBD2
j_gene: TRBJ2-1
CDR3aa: CASSADGRGSYNEQFF
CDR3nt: TGTGCCAGCAGTGCAGACGGGAGGGGGTCCTACAATGAGCAGTTCTTC

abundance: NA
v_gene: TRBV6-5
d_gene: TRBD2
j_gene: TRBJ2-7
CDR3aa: CASSYDAGTRVYEQYF
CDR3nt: TGTGCCAGCAGTTACGACGCCGGGACTAGAGTCTACGAGCAGTACTTC

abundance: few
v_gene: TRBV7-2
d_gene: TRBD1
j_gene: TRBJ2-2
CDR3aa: CASSYTTGAGELFF
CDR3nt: TGTGCCAGCAGCTATACGACAGGGGCCGGGGAGCTGTTTTTT

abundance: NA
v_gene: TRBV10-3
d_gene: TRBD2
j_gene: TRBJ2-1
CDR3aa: CAISGAGVNEQFF
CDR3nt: TGTGCCATCAGTGGAGCGGGAGTGAATGAGCAGTTCTTC

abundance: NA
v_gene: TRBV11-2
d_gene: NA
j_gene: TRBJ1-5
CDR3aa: CASSSRDSGPQHF
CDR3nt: TGTGCCAGCAGCTCTAGGGACTCGGGGCCCCAGCATTTT

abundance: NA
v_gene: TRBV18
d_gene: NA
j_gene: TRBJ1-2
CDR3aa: CASSAEVGYTF
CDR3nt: TGTGCCAGCTCAGCGGAGGTTGGCTACACCTTC

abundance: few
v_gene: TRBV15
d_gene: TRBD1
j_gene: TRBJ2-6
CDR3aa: CATSRTQGASGANVLTF
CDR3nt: TGTGCCACCAGCCGAACCCAGGGGGCCTCTGGGGCCAACGTCCTGACTTTC

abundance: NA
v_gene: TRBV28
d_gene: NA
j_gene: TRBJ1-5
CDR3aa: CATSRAFDQPQHF
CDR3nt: TGTGCCACCTCCCGCGCCTTCGATCAGCCCCAGCATTTT

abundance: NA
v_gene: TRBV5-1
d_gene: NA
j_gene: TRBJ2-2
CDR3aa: CASSLDRGGTGELFF
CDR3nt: TGCGCCAGCAGCTTGGATAGGGGAGGCACCGGGGAGCTGTTTTTT

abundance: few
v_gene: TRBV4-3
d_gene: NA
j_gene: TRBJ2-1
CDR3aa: CASSQDIQTIRFF
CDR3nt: TGCGCCAGCAGCCAAGATATACAAACGATAAGGTTCTTC

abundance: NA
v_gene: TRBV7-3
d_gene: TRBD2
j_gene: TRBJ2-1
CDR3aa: CASSLGLAEYNEQFF
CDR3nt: TGTGCCAGCAGCTTGGGACTAGCAGAATACAATGAGCAGTTCTTC

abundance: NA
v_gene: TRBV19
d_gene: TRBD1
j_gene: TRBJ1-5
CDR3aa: CASSIPRTGASQPQHF
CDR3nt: TGTGCCAGTAGTATACCGAGGACAGGGGCAAGTCAGCCCCAGCATTTT

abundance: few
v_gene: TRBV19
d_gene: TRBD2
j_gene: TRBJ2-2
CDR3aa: CASSTAAGVDTGELFF
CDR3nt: TGTGCCAGTAGTACGGCAGCGGGAGTAGACACCGGGGAGCTGTTTTTT

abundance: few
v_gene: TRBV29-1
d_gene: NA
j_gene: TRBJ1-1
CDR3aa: CSVALNQGTEAFF
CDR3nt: TGCAGCGTTGCGTTGAACCAGGGCACTGAAGCTTTCTTT

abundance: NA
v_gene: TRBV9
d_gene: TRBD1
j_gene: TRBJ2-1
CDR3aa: CASSVVGGGQFF
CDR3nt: TGTGCCAGCAGCGTAGTAGGGGGCGGGCAGTTCTTC

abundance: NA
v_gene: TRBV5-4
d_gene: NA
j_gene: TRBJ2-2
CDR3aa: CASSLRLAIVGNTGELFF
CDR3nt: TGTGCCAGCAGCTTGAGGCTAGCGATCGTCGGGAACACCGGGGAGCTGTTTTTT

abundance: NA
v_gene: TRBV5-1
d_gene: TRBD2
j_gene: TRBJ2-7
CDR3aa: CASSLTSGSYEQYF
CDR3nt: TGCGCCAGCAGCCTGACTAGCGGGAGCTACGAGCAGTACTTC

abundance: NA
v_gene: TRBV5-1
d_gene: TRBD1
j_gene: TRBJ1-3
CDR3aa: CASSLAHRGNGNTIYF
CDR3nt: TGCGCCAGCAGCTTGGCCCACAGGGGTAATGGAAACACCATATATTTT

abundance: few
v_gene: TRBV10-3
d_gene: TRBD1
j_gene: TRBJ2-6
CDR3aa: CAISGPGGRSGANVLTF
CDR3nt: TGTGCCATCAGTGGGCCAGGGGGCCGATCTGGGGCCAACGTCCTGACTTTC

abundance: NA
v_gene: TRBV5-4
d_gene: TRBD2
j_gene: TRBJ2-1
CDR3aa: CASSLRAGGPSSYNEQFF
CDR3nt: TGTGCCAGCAGCTTGCGAGCGGGAGGGCCGAGCTCCTACAATGAGCAGTTCTTC

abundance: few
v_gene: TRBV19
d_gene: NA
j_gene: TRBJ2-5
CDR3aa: CASSIGSGQETQYF
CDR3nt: TGTGCCAGTAGTATAGGAAGCGGGCAAGAGACCCAGTACTTC

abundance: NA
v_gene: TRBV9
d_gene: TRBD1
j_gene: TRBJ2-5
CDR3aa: CASSPFRGQRGETQYF
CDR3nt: TGTGCCAGCAGCCCCTTTCGGGGACAGAGAGGGGAGACCCAGTACTTC

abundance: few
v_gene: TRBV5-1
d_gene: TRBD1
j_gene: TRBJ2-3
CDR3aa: CASRGQGAWDTQYF
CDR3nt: TGCGCCAGCAGGGGACAGGGGGCGTGGGATACGCAGTATTTT

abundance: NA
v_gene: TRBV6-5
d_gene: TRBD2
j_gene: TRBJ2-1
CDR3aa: CASRAGGPGGEQFF
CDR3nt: TGTGCCAGCAGGGCGGGAGGGCCGGGAGGTGAGCAGTTCTTC

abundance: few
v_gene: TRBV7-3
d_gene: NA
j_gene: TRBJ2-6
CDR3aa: CASSSQGAGANVLTF
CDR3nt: TGTGCCAGCAGCTCACAGGGAGCTGGGGCCAACGTCCTGACTTTC

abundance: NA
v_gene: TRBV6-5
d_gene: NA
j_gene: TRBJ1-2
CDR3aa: CASSEGGNGYTF
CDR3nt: TGTGCCAGCAGTGAGGGCGGGAATGGCTACACCTTC

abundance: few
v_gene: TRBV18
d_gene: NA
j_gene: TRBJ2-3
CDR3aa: CASSPANTDTQYF
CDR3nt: TGTGCCAGCTCACCCGCGAACACAGATACGCAGTATTTT

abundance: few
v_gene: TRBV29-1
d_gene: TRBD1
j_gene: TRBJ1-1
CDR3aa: CSVIPGQTTMNTEAFF
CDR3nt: TGCAGCGTTATACCGGGACAGACGACTATGAACACTGAAGCTTTCTTT

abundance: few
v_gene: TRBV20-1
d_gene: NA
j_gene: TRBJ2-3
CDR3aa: CSDNTDTQYF
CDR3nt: TGCAGTGACAACACAGATACGCAGTATTTT

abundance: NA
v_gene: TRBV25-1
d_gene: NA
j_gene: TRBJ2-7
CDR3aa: CASSVGQFEQYF
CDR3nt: TGTGCCAGCAGTGTAGGACAGTTCGAGCAGTACTTC

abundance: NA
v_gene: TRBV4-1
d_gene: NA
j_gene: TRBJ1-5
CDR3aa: CASSQPFLSGNQPQHF
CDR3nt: TGCGCCAGCAGCCAACCATTTCTAAGTGGCAATCAGCCCCAGCATTTT

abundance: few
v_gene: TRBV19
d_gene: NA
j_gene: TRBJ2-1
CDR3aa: CASRPGEGVNEQFF
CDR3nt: TGTGCCAGTAGGCCCGGAGAAGGAGTCAATGAGCAGTTCTTC

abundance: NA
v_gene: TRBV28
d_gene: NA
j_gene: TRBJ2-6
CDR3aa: CASSLTLSGANVLTF
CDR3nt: TGTGCCAGCAGTCTGACTTTGTCTGGGGCCAACGTCCTGACTTTC

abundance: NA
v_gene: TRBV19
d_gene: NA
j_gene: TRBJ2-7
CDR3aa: CATRGDGYEQYF
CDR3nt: TGTGCCACCAGGGGGGACGGCTACGAGCAGTACTTC

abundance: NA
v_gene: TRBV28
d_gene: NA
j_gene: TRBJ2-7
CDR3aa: CASSLRLFYEQYF
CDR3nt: TGTGCCAGCAGTTTAAGACTGTTCTACGAGCAGTACTTC

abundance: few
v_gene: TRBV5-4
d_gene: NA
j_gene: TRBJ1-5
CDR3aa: CASSSDPGQPQHF
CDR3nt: TGTGCCAGCAGCTCCGATCCGGGGCAGCCCCAGCATTTT

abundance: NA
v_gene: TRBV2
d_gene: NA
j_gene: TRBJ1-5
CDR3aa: CASSEGEYSNQPQHF
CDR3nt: TGTGCCAGCAGTGAAGGCGAATATAGCAATCAGCCCCAGCATTTT

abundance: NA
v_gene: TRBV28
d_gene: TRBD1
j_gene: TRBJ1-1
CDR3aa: CASSPQGQENTEAFF
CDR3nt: TGTGCCAGCAGTCCCCAAGGACAGGAGAACACTGAAGCTTTCTTT

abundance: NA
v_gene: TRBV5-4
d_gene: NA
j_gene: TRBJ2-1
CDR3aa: CASRGGNEQFF
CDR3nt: TGTGCCAGCAGAGGGGGCAATGAGCAGTTCTTC

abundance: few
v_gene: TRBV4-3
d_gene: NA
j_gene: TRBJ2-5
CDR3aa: CASSQLVTGQETQYF
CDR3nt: TGCGCCAGCAGCCAACTGGTTACAGGCCAAGAGACCCAGTACTTC

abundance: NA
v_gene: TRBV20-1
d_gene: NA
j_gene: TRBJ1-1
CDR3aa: CSARRIEAFF
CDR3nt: TGCAGTGCCCGGAGGATAGAAGCTTTCTTT

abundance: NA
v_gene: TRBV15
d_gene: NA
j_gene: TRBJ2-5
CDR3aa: CATSRDSGRETQYF
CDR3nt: TGTGCCACCAGCAGAGATTCAGGGCGAGAGACCCAGTACTTC